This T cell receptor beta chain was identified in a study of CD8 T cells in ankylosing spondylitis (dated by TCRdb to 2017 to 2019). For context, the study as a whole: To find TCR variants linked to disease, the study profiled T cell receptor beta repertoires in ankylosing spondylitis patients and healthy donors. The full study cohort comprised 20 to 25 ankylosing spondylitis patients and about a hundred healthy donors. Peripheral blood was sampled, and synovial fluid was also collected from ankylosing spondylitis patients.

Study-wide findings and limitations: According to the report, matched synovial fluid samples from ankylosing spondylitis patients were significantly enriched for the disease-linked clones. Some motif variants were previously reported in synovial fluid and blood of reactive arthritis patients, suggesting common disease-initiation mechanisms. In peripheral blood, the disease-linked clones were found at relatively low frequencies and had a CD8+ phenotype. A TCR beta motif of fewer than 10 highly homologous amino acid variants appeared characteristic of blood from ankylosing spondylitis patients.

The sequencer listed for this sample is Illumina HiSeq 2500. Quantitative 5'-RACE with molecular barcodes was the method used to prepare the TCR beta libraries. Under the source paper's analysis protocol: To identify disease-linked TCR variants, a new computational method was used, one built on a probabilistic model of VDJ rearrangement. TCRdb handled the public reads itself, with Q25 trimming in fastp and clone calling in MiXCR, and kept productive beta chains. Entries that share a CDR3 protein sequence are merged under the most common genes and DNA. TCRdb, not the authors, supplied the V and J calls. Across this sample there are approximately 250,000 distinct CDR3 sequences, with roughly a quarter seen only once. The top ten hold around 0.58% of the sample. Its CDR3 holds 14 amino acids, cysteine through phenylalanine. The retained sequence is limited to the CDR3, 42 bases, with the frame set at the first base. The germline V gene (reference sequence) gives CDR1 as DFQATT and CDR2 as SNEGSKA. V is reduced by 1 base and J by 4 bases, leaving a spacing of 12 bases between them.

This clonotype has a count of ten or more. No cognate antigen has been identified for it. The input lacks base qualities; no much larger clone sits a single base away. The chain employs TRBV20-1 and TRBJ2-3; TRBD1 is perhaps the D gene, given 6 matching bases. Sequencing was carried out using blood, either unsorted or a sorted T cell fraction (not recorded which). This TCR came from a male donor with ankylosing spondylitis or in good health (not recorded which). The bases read TGCAGTGCTAGAGCGTTGGGGGCCTCAGATACGCAGTATTTT. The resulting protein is CSARALGASDTQYF.